Listed below are T cell receptor beta chains from one sample, sequenced in a study of blood T cell repertoires in COVID-19. TCRdb's table, derived via immunoSEQ multiplex PCR, lists solely in-frame clones and lacks some. The sample records approximately 290,000 clones, roughly 87% being singletons. Input material: peripheral blood. The source of these receptors is a young man with active or convalescent COVID-19. Both conserved end residues are part of each CDR3. A D gene is named only where the DNA matches it firmly. For some rows the clone size is stated as once, few or many, or as a class when expanded; others skip it.

CDR3 length,clone size,V gene,D gene,J gene,CDR3 protein,CDR3 DNA
13,-,TRBV10-3,-,TRBJ2-7,CATRALSSYEQYF,TGTGCCACCCGCGCTCTGAGCTCCTACGAGCAGTACTTC
18,-,TRBV6-1,TRBD1,TRBJ2-3,CASSEDYYRGRGADTQYF,TGTGCCAGCAGTGAAGATTACTACAGGGGGCGCGGGGCAGATACGCAGTATTTT
13,-,TRBV7-7,-,TRBJ2-5,CASSLREQETQYF,TGTGCCAGCAGCCTGAGGGAACAAGAGACCCAGTACTTC
12,-,TRBV2,-,TRBJ2-5,CASAGVVGTQYF,TGTGCCAGCGCAGGGGTTGTGGGGACCCAGTACTTC
15,-,TRBV3-1/TRBV3-2,-,TRBJ1-6,CASSQVRSQYSPLHF,TGTGCCAGCAGCCAAGTTCGCAGTCAGTATTCACCCCTCCACTTT
15,-,TRBV9,-,TRBJ1-3,CASSGRPSSGNTIYF,TGTGCCAGCAGCGGCAGGCCGTCCTCTGGAAACACCATATATTTT
13,-,TRBV6-5,TRBD2,TRBJ2-7,CATCELAGGEQYF,TGTGCCACCTGCGAACTAGCGGGAGGCGAGCAGTACTTC
14,-,TRBV5-1,-,TRBJ2-7,CASSLGGQRYEQYF,TGCGCCAGCAGCTTGGGGGGGCAACGCTACGAGCAGTACTTC
14,once,TRBV27,TRBD1,TRBJ2-5,CASSATGDQETQYF,TGTGCCAGCAGTGCGACAGGGGACCAAGAGACCCAGTACTTC
17,-,TRBV19,TRBD1,TRBJ1-3,CASTDLSQTGDYNTIYF,TGTGCCAGTACCGACCTGAGCCAGACAGGGGATTACAACACCATATATTTT
15,once,TRBV5-1,-,TRBJ2-5,CASSSPVTQQETQYF,TGCGCCAGCAGCTCGCCGGTAACCCAACAAGAGACCCAGTACTTC
16,-,TRBV27,TRBD2,TRBJ2-1,CASSLLGGLAGGEQFF,TGTGCCAGCAGTTTATTGGGGGGACTAGCGGGCGGTGAGCAGTTCTTC
13,-,TRBV18,-,TRBJ2-1,CASSLRDYNEQFF,TGTGCCAGCTCTTTGAGGGACTACAATGAGCAGTTCTTC
12,-,TRBV5-4,-,TRBJ2-7,CASSFTGYEQYF,TGTGCCAGCAGCTTTACAGGGTACGAGCAGTACTTC
12,-,TRBV7-2,-,TRBJ2-5,CASSLGWGAQYF,TGTGCCAGCAGCTTAGGTTGGGGGGCCCAGTACTTC
13,-,TRBV7-2,-,TRBJ1-2,CASSLVAIGGYTF,TGTGCCAGCAGCTTAGTGGCTATCGGGGGCTACACCTTC
13,-,TRBV5-6,-,TRBJ1-1,CASSLQMNTEAFF,TGTGCCAGCAGCTTACAAATGAACACTGAAGCTTTCTTT
14,-,TRBV7-8,TRBD1,TRBJ1-1,CASSSRQGRTEAFF,TGTGCCAGCAGCTCCCGACAGGGAAGGACTGAAGCTTTCTTT
13,-,TRBV29-1,TRBD2,TRBJ2-1,CSDRAGGTDEQFF,TGCAGCGACCGAGCGGGAGGGACGGATGAGCAGTTCTTC
14,-,TRBV9,TRBD2,TRBJ2-7,CASSPGTTTYEQYF,TGTGCCAGCAGCCCGGGGACTACCACCTACGAGCAGTACTTC
13,-,TRBV11-2,-,TRBJ2-7,CASSLNRDLEQYF,TGTGCCAGCAGCTTAAACAGGGATCTGGAGCAGTACTTC
16,-,TRBV5-8,-,TRBJ2-3,CASSLGRRISTDTQYF,TGTGCCAGCAGCTTGGGTCGCAGAATTAGCACAGATACGCAGTATTTT
14,once,TRBV19,-,TRBJ2-1,CASSRGLVYNEQFF,TGTGCCAGTAGCAGAGGACTTGTATACAATGAGCAGTTCTTC
16,-,TRBV3-1/TRBV3-2,TRBD2,TRBJ2-1,CASSRLAGGAVYEQFF,TGTGCCAGCAGCCGCCTTGCGGGGGGGGCCGTTTATGAGCAGTTCTTC
14,-,TRBV18,-,TRBJ1-4,CASSPTATNEKLFF,TGTGCCAGCTCCCCGACAGCAACTAATGAAAAACTGTTTTTT
17,-,TRBV28,TRBD1,TRBJ1-1,CASRTANRGQGNTEAFF,TGTGCCAGCAGGACCGCGAACAGGGGCCAGGGTAACACTGAAGCTTTCTTT
15,-,TRBV9,-,TRBJ2-3,CASSVGADVSDTQYF,TGTGCCAGCAGCGTAGGGGCAGATGTTTCAGATACGCAGTATTTT
15,-,TRBV29-1,TRBD1,TRBJ1-5,CSANESDRVGQPQHF,TGCAGCGCTAATGAATCTGACAGGGTCGGACAGCCCCAGCATTTT
14,-,TRBV19,TRBD2,TRBJ2-1,CASSISGSNNEQFF,TGTGCCAGTAGTATCAGCGGGAGCAACAATGAGCAGTTCTTC
15,-,TRBV5-1,-,TRBJ1-2,CASSLYSGSNYGYTF,TGCGCCAGCAGCTTGTACTCAGGGTCTAACTATGGCTACACCTTC
13,-,TRBV3-1/TRBV3-2,-,TRBJ2-7,CASSPAGLYEQYF,TGTGCCAGCAGCCCCGCAGGTTTGTACGAGCAGTACTTC
16,-,TRBV19,-,TRBJ1-6,CATSAGIPSYNSPLHF,TGTGCCACCTCGGCAGGGATCCCCTCCTATAATTCACCCCTCCACTTT
12,once,TRBV7-9,-,TRBJ2-1,CASIAEENEQFF,TGTGCCAGCATAGCGGAAGAAAATGAGCAGTTCTTC
11,-,TRBV25-1,-,TRBJ2-7,CASSWRYEQYF,TGTGCCAGCAGTTGGAGATACGAGCAGTACTTC
16,-,TRBV28,TRBD2,TRBJ2-5,CASSLVSREVQETQYF,TGTGCCAGCAGTTTAGTCTCGCGGGAGGTCCAAGAGACCCAGTACTTC
13,-,TRBV27,-,TRBJ2-7,CASSLSSGYEQYF,TGTGCCAGCAGTTTATCTAGCGGTTACGAGCAGTACTTC
14,-,TRBV4-3,TRBD1,TRBJ1-1,CASSPRTGVTEAFF,TGCGCCAGCAGCCCGAGGACAGGCGTCACTGAAGCTTTCTTT
17,once,TRBV6-2/TRBV6-3,-,TRBJ1-3,CASSPTTVSHSGNTIYF,TGTGCCAGCAGCCCAACGACAGTATCCCACTCTGGAAACACCATATATTTT
15,-,TRBV6-5,TRBD1,TRBJ2-5,CASSPFYTGAETQYF,TGTGCCAGCAGCCCCTTCTACACAGGGGCAGAGACCCAGTACTTC
13,-,TRBV11-3,-,TRBJ2-7,CASSFSNSYEQYF,TGTGCCAGCAGCTTTTCCAACTCCTACGAGCAGTACTTC
17,-,TRBV15,-,TRBJ1-4,CATSSSDSRPTNEKLFF,TGTGCCACCAGCAGTTCCGACTCACGTCCCACTAATGAAAAACTGTTTTTT